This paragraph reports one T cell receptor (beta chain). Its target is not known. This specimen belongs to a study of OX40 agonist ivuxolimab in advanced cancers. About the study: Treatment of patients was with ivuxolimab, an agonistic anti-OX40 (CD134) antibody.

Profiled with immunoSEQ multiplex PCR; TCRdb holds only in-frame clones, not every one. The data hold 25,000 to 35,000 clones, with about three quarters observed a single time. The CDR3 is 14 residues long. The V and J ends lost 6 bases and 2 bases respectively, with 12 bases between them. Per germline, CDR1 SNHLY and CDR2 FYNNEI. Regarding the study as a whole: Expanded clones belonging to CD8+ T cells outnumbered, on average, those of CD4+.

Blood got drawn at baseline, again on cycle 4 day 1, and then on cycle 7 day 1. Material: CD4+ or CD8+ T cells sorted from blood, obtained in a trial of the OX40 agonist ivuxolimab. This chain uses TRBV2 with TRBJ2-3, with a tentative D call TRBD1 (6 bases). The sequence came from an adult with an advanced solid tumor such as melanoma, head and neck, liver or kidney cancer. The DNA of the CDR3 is TGTGCCAGCAGACAGGGAATTCCCACAGATACGCAGTATTTT. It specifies CASRQGIPTDTQYF.